The subject of this entry is one T cell receptor beta chain. Recruits, aged roughly 18 to 89 years, lived in 24 US areas. These data are taken from a study of blood T cell repertoires in COVID-19. Overall study context: Specimens from acute and convalescent COVID-19 originated in the United States, Italy and Spain. In each case, the material was cDNA or gDNA derived from T cells, B-cell-depleted T cells, or PBMCs.

Authors' methods: Amplification of reference gene primers provided the estimated nucleated cell counts. Clones were sequenced by immunoSEQ multiplex PCR, and TCRdb holds only the in-frame ones, with some missing. For V, J and clone size, that table is used; D and trimming come from the DNA. The data contain about 260,000 clones, roughly 90% of them singletons. V lost 3 bases and J lost 0; bases outside the gene matches: 5. CDR1 and CDR2 (germline): SNHLY, FYNNEI. The CDR3 totals 15 residues. The chain has TRBV2 and TRBJ2-7; 7 bases fit TRBD2. The receptor was isolated from a man aged 35-49 years who had been exposed to COVID-19. The sequencing input was PBMCs or T cells enriched from blood (not recorded which). CDR3 bases: TGTGCCAGCAGTGACCCAGCGGGAATCTCCTACGAGCAGTACTTC. This codes for CASSDPAGISYEQYF.